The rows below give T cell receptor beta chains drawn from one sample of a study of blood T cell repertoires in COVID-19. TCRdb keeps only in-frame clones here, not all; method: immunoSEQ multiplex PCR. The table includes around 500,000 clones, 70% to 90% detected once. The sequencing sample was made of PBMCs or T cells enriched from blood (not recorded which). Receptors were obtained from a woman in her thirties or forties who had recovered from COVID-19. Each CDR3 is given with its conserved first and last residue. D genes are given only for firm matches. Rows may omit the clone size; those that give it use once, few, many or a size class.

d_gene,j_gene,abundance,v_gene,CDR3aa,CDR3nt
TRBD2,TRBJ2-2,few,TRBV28,CASSLSWGLAGGRDTGELFF,TGTGCCAGCAGTTTATCTTGGGGACTAGCGGGAGGGAGGGACACCGGGGAGCTGTTTTTT
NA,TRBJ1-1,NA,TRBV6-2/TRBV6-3,CASSYSLGQMNTEAFF,TGTGCCAGCAGTTACTCGCTCGGACAGATGAACACTGAAGCTTTCTTT
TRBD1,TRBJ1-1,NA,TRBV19,CASTTSGTVNTEAFF,TGTGCCAGTACTACCTCCGGGACAGTGAACACTGAAGCTTTCTTT
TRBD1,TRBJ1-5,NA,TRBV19,CASSPGTGYGNQPQHF,TGTGCCAGTAGTCCCGGGACAGGGTATGGCAATCAGCCCCAGCATTTT
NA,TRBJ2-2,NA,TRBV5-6,CASSSGAGELFF,TGTGCCAGCAGCTCAGGGGCCGGGGAGCTGTTTTTT
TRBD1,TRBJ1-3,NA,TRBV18,CASSPTGESGNTIYF,TGTGCCAGCTCGCCTACAGGGGAAAGTGGAAACACCATATATTTT
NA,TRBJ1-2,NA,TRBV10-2,CASSESTWGNGYTF,TGCGCCAGCAGTGAGTCGACCTGGGGCAATGGCTACACCTTC
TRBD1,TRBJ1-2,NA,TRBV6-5,CASSRDRDYGYTF,TGTGCCAGCAGTCGCGACAGGGATTATGGCTACACCTTC
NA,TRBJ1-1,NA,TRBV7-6,CASSLEGRGPSEAFF,TGTGCCAGCAGCTTAGAGGGCAGGGGCCCTTCGGAGGCTTTCTTT
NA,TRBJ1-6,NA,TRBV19,CASSIDPSSPLHF,TGTGCCAGTAGTATAGATCCGAGTTCACCCCTCCACTTT
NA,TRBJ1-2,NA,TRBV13,CASSPRQDYGYTF,TGTGCCAGCAGCCCCCGACAGGACTATGGCTACACCTTC
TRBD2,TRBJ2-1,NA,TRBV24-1,CATSDLGTSGGSSYEQFF,TGTGCCACCAGTGATTTAGGAACTTCCGGCGGGAGTAGCTATGAGCAGTTCTTC
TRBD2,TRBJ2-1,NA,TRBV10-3,CAIKGLAGAGGDEQFF,TGTGCCATCAAAGGACTAGCGGGAGCCGGGGGGGATGAGCAGTTCTTC
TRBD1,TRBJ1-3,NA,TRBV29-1,CSARTGGYGNTIYF,TGCAGCGCCCGGACAGGGGGCTATGGAAACACCATATATTTT
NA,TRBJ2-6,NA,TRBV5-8,CASSDGLHPLSGANVLTF,TGTGCCAGCAGCGATGGACTTCACCCCCTCTCTGGGGCCAACGTCCTGACTTTC
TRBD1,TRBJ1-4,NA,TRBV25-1,CASSVTGGHEKLFF,TGTGCCAGCAGTGTAACAGGGGGTCATGAAAAACTGTTTTTT
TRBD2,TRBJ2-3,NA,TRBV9,CASSVAIEGSGSVDTQYF,TGTGCCAGCAGCGTAGCTATTGAGGGTAGCGGGAGCGTCGATACGCAGTATTTT
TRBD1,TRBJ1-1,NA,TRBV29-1,CSLRQGLTEAFF,TGCAGCCTCCGACAGGGTTTGACTGAAGCTTTCTTT
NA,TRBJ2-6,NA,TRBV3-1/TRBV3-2,CASSPGHHSGANVLTF,TGTGCCAGCAGCCCCGGACATCACTCTGGGGCCAACGTCCTGACTTTC
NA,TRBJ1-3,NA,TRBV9,CASSVREGPASGNTIYF,TGTGCCAGCAGCGTGAGGGAGGGCCCTGCGTCTGGAAACACCATATATTTT
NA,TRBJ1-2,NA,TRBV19,CASSIATGPNYGYTF,TGTGCCAGTAGTATAGCCACAGGGCCTAACTATGGCTACACCTTC
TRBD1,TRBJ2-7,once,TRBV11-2,CASSVDRGGEQYF,TGTGCCAGCAGCGTGGACAGGGGTGGCGAGCAGTACTTC
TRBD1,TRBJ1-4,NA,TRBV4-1,CASSTGQGGEKLFF,TGCGCCAGCAGCACGGGACAGGGAGGTGAAAAACTGTTTTTT
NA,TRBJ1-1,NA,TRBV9,CASSVSRNTEAFF,TGTGCCAGCAGCGTATCTAGGAACACTGAAGCTTTCTTT
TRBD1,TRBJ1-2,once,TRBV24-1,CATSDRDSTHYGYTF,TGTGCCACCAGTGATAGGGACAGCACCCACTATGGCTACACCTTC
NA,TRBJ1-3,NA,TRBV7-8,CASGTTRNTIYF,TGTGCCAGCGGCACAACGCGAAACACCATATATTTT
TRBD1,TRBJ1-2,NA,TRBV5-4,CASSLDGRGNYGYTF,TGTGCCAGCAGCTTGGACGGCAGGGGGAACTATGGCTACACCTTC
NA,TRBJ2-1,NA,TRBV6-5,CATGSLSPYNEQFF,TGTGCCACCGGGTCTCTTTCCCCTTACAATGAGCAGTTCTTC
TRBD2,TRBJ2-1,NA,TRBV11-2,CASAEAGVVNEQFF,TGTGCCAGCGCAGAAGCGGGAGTAGTTAATGAGCAGTTCTTC
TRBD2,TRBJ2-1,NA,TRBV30,CAWTLRLAASNEQFF,TGTGCCTGGACCTTAAGACTAGCGGCCTCGAATGAGCAGTTCTTC
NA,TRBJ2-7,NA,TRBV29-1,CSGLTASYEQYF,TGCAGCGGACTGACAGCCTCCTACGAGCAGTACTTC
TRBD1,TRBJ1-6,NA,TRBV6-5,CASSYLGGFVPLHF,TGTGCCAGCAGTTATTTAGGGGGCTTCGTACCCCTCCACTTT
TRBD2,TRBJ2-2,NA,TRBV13,CASSLGLAGESGELFF,TGTGCCAGCAGCCTCGGACTAGCGGGAGAATCCGGGGAGCTGTTTTTT
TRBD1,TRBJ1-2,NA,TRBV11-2,CASSANRGINYGYTF,TGTGCCAGCAGCGCCAACAGGGGAATTAACTATGGCTACACCTTC
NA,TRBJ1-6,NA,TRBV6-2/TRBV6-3,CASSFGLGNSPLHF,TGTGCCAGCAGTTTTGGACTGGGGAATTCACCCCTCCACTTT
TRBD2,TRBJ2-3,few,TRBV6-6,CASSRTTSGSTDTQYF,TGTGCCAGCAGTCGAACGACTAGCGGGAGCACAGATACGCAGTATTTT
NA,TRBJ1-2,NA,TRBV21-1,CASSLGPRDGYTF,TGTGCCAGCAGCCTGGGGCCCAGGGATGGCTACACCTTC
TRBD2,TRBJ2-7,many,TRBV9,CASSMLAGNEQYF,TGTGCCAGCTCTATGCTAGCGGGAAACGAGCAGTACTTC
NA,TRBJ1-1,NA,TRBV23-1,CASLRGTEAFF,TGCGCCAGCCTTCGAGGGACTGAAGCTTTCTTT
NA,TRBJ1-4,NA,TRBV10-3,CATRSTFDTENEKLFF,TGTGCCACCCGATCTACATTTGACACTGAGAATGAAAAACTGTTTTTT